This TCR beta chain was captured in a study of CD8+ T cells in alopecia areata. Treatment reported: oral pan-JAK inhibitor, 5-10 mg twice daily. Germline CDR1 reads LGHNA; CDR2 reads YSLEER. The CDR3 contains 13 residues. V was shortened by 1 base and J by 3 bases, with 6 bases between the two germline ends. On this clone: As yet, its antigen is unknown.

Reverse transcribed after extraction, RNA yielded cDNA as the sequencing template. Produced via immunoSEQ multiplex PCR; TCRdb's table is partial and in-frame only. The table lists over 150,000 clones, about 53% of them singletons. Whole-study findings and limits: Lesional scalp, especially alopecia totalis/universalis, showed higher clonality than normal scalp. Uncertainty remains about how baseline CD8+ expansion links to response, with one nonresponder.

The material was CD8+ T cells sorted from blood, obtained at week 24, from a patient treated with tofacitinib. This clonotype was sampled from a human donor with alopecia areata. The rearrangement uses TRBV4-3 and TRBJ1-1; D gene unclear. CDR3 nucleotide sequence: TGCGCCAGCAGCCAAGTGTTGGACACTGAAGCTTTCTTT. Translated: CASSQVLDTEAFF.